The clone carrying this T cell receptor (beta chain) was seen only once. As yet, its antigen is unknown. V lost 5 bases and J lost 4, with 9 bases in between. Germline values: CDR1 SNHLY, CDR2 FYNNEI. The CDR3 covers 13 residues. The source of the sample is a study of blood T cells in healthy people across ages. Findings of the study overall: Strongly correlated with naive T cell percentage was TCR beta diversity.

The authors ran a second PCR of roughly 6 to 12 cycles using a sample-barcoded 5' primer and a J-beta primer mix. TCRdb independently ran MiXCR on the 5' RACE reads; one entry per CDR3 protein. The sample contains 1,100,000 or so distinct CDR3 sequences, around 45% of which appear only once. The genes are TRBV2 and TRBJ2-1, with D unclear. The TCR originated in a woman aged 60-70 years in good health. Material for sequencing was blood. Written as DNA, the CDR3 is TGTGCCAGCAGTACTACGCCATACAATGAGCAGTTCTTC. Encoded protein: CASSTTPYNEQFF. The full variable domain, rest sourced from reference TRBV2 and TRBJ2-1, is EPEVTQTPSHQVTQMGQEVILRCVPISNHLYFYWYRQILGQKVEFLVSFYNNEISEKSEIFDDQFSVERPDGSNFTLKIRSTKLEDSAMYFCASSTTPYNEQFFGPGTRLTVL.